A selection of T cell receptor beta chains follows, all from one sample in a study of blood T cell repertoires in COVID-19. Using immunoSEQ multiplex PCR, the repertoire was profiled, and TCRdb retains in-frame clones only, with some absent. The table has under 95,000 clones, roughly 85% seen once. Input material: peripheral blood. The origin of the receptors is a man aged 55-75 years with active or convalescent COVID-19. Both conserved end residues are part of each CDR3. A D gene is named only where the DNA matches it firmly. Rows may omit the clone size; those that give it use once, few, many or a size class.

size: NA
J: TRBJ2-1
D: TRBD2
V: TRBV19
length: 17
CDR3: CASSLLGSGGFYNEQFF
DNA: TGTGCCAGTAGTCTCCTGGGTAGCGGGGGGTTTTACAATGAGCAGTTCTTC

size: NA
J: TRBJ2-3
D: TRBD1
V: TRBV5-6
length: 13
CDR3: CASSLGQGYTQYF
DNA: TGTGCCAGCAGCTTGGGACAGGGATATACGCAGTATTTT

size: NA
J: TRBJ2-7
D: TRBD1
V: TRBV19
length: 15
CDR3: CASSSAGGSSYEQYF
DNA: TGTGCCAGTAGTTCCGCAGGGGGCTCCTCCTACGAGCAGTACTTC

size: NA
J: TRBJ1-3
D: NA
V: TRBV20-1
length: 13
CDR3: CSASAFSGNTIYF
DNA: TGCAGTGCTAGTGCGTTCTCTGGAAACACCATATATTTT

size: NA
J: TRBJ2-5
D: TRBD1
V: TRBV10-3
length: 15
CDR3: CAIGSRDRAQETQYF
DNA: TGTGCCATCGGGTCCCGGGACAGGGCCCAAGAGACCCAGTACTTC

size: NA
J: TRBJ2-5
D: NA
V: TRBV28
length: 14
CDR3: CASRPIRDWETQYF
DNA: TGTGCCAGCAGACCGATCCGGGACTGGGAGACCCAGTACTTC

size: NA
J: TRBJ2-7
D: NA
V: TRBV13
length: 13
CDR3: CASSNPSGYEQYF
DNA: TGTGCCAGCAGCAATCCCTCAGGGTACGAGCAGTACTTC

size: once
J: TRBJ1-2
D: TRBD1
V: TRBV19
length: 16
CDR3: CASSSGGQGRAYGYTF
DNA: TGTGCCAGTAGCTCCGGGGGACAGGGGAGGGCCTATGGCTACACCTTC

size: NA
J: TRBJ1-2
D: TRBD1
V: TRBV18
length: 13
CDR3: CASSPGQGHGYTF
DNA: TGTGCCAGCTCACCAGGACAGGGCCATGGCTACACCTTC

size: NA
J: TRBJ2-1
D: NA
V: TRBV18
length: 19
CDR3: CASSPLGGGPSGLYNEQFF
DNA: TGTGCCAGCTCACCTTTAGGCGGGGGCCCTTCTGGTCTCTACAATGAGCAGTTCTTC

size: NA
J: TRBJ1-6
D: NA
V: TRBV10-3
length: 16
CDR3: CAISESMRGAGSPLHF
DNA: TGTGCCATCAGTGAGTCGATGCGGGGGGCGGGTTCACCCCTCCACTTT

size: NA
J: TRBJ2-5
D: TRBD1
V: TRBV11-2
length: 15
CDR3: CASSLAGQGVETQYF
DNA: TGTGCCAGCAGCTTGGCCGGACAGGGGGTAGAGACCCAGTACTTC

size: few
J: TRBJ1-5
D: NA
V: TRBV9
length: 15
CDR3: CASSPHGSDGQPQHF
DNA: TGTGCCAGCAGCCCGCACGGGTCAGACGGTCAGCCCCAGCATTTT

size: NA
J: TRBJ1-2
D: NA
V: TRBV18
length: 13
CDR3: CASSPTRRDGYTF
DNA: TGTGCCAGCTCACCGACCAGGAGGGATGGCTACACCTTC

size: few
J: TRBJ2-1
D: TRBD2
V: TRBV11-2
length: 18
CDR3: CASSLGTSGLMGVNEQFF
DNA: TGTGCCAGCAGCTTAGGGACTAGCGGCCTGATGGGGGTGAATGAGCAGTTCTTC

size: NA
J: TRBJ1-4
D: NA
V: TRBV7-9
length: 13
CDR3: CASSLGGNEKLFF
DNA: TGTGCCAGCAGCTTAGGAGGTAATGAAAAACTGTTTTTT

size: few
J: TRBJ1-6
D: NA
V: TRBV5-5
length: 14
CDR3: CASSLIGGDSPLHF
DNA: TGTGCCAGCAGCTTGATAGGAGGCGATTCACCCCTCCACTTT

size: once
J: TRBJ1-5
D: NA
V: TRBV2
length: 14
CDR3: CASSEESGSSPQHF
DNA: TGTGCCAGCAGTGAAGAGTCAGGTTCATCGCCCCAGCATTTT

size: few
J: TRBJ1-2
D: NA
V: TRBV7-3
length: 13
CDR3: CASSPGDGYGYTF
DNA: TGTGCCAGCAGCCCAGGGGATGGCTATGGCTACACCTTC

size: NA
J: TRBJ1-1
D: TRBD1
V: TRBV4-1
length: 17
CDR3: CASSQDRWTGGNTEAFF
DNA: TGCGCCAGCAGCCAAGATCGTTGGACAGGGGGGAACACTGAAGCTTTCTTT

size: many
J: TRBJ1-1
D: NA
V: TRBV6-6
length: 14
CDR3: CASSKQGWDTEAFF
DNA: TGTGCCAGCAGTAAACAGGGTTGGGACACTGAAGCTTTCTTT

size: NA
J: TRBJ2-2
D: NA
V: TRBV5-1
length: 16
CDR3: CASSLAGQRNTGELFF
DNA: TGCGCCAGCAGCTTGGCCGGACAGAGGAACACCGGGGAGCTGTTTTTT

size: NA
J: TRBJ1-4
D: NA
V: TRBV18
length: 14
CDR3: CASSQLQGDEKLFF
DNA: TGTGCCAGCTCACAATTACAGGGAGATGAAAAACTGTTTTTT

size: once
J: TRBJ2-3
D: TRBD2
V: TRBV10-3
length: 15
CDR3: CAISESRGGVDTQYF
DNA: TGTGCCATCAGTGAGTCCCGGGGGGGCGTAGATACGCAGTATTTT

size: NA
J: TRBJ1-1
D: NA
V: TRBV5-1
length: 16
CDR3: CASSLATQGGNTEAFF
DNA: TGCGCCAGCAGCTTGGCTACCCAGGGAGGGAACACTGAAGCTTTCTTT

size: NA
J: TRBJ1-2
D: TRBD1
V: TRBV7-6
length: 14
CDR3: CASSAGQDFYGYTF
DNA: TGTGCCAGCAGCGCCGGACAGGACTTCTATGGCTACACCTTC

size: NA
J: TRBJ2-3
D: TRBD2
V: TRBV9
length: 13
CDR3: CARGLAGGHTQYF
DNA: TGTGCCAGGGGACTAGCGGGGGGACATACGCAGTATTTT

size: NA
J: TRBJ2-5
D: NA
V: TRBV29-1
length: 12
CDR3: CSVGGSQETQYF
DNA: TGCAGCGTTGGAGGGTCCCAAGAGACCCAGTACTTC